The present TCR beta chain was sequenced within a study of CD8 T cells in Susac syndrome. Reverse transcription of roughly 0.5 to 1 ug RNA was carried out with random hexamers. One entry per CDR3 protein, called by TCRdb with MiXCR from the immunoSEQ multiplex PCR reads. This table holds roughly 100,000 distinct CDR3 sequences, about 96% found once. Trimming removed 2 bases from V and 4 bases from J, with 11 bases in between. Germline values: CDR1 MNHEY, CDR2 SVGAGI. The CDR3 has 14 residues. This clonotype was detected once. Its antigen is unidentified. Notes on the study in general: Clonal expansion of Susac CD8+ cells peaked in TEMRA cells, and it also peaked in active patients. Detection of Susac-specific public clones gave around 15 in total CD8+ repertoires and roughly five in CD8+ TEMRA repertoires.

The sample was CD8+ T cells from PBMCs. The gene calls are TRBV6-5 and TRBJ1-2, with D tentatively TRBD1 (5 bases). The TCR comes from a human donor with Susac syndrome. Written as DNA, the CDR3 is TGTGCCAGCAGTTACAGGGGTCCCTTCTATGGCTACACCTTC. Its translation is CASSYRGPFYGYTF.